A selection of T cell receptor beta chains follows, all from one sample in a study of blood T cell repertoires in COVID-19. Profiled with immunoSEQ multiplex PCR; TCRdb holds only in-frame clones, not every one. The repertoire holds roughly 570,000 clones, with roughly 89% as singletons. The sample taken for sequencing was peripheral blood. The receptors were sampled from a woman aged 45 to 65 with COVID-19, enrolled during active disease. Each CDR3 is given with its conserved first and last residue. The order of the fields is CDR3 protein, CDR3 DNA, J gene, D gene, V gene, clone size. A D gene is named only where the DNA matches it firmly. Part of the rows lack a size; the others show once, few, many or a class for expanded clones.

CASSRGGVYPTEAFF,TGTGCCAGCAGTCGTGGGGGGGTATACCCCACTGAAGCTTTCTTT,TRBJ1-1,-,TRBV2,-
CASSSGQVSTDTQYF,TGTGCCAGCAGCTCGGGACAGGTTAGCACAGATACGCAGTATTTT,TRBJ2-3,TRBD1,TRBV7-6,-
CASSYRDRDRTEAFF,TGTGCCAGCAGCTATAGGGACAGGGACCGCACTGAAGCTTTCTTT,TRBJ1-1,TRBD1,TRBV11-2,-
CASGSGPQANEKLFF,TGTGCTAGTGGTTCAGGGCCGCAGGCTAATGAAAAACTGTTTTTT,TRBJ1-4,-,TRBV12-5,-
CASSHRGGEATQYF,TGTGCCAGTAGTCACCGGGGGGGCGAGGCGACCCAGTACTTC,TRBJ2-5,TRBD2,TRBV19,once
CASSRGGGAEEQFF,TGTGCCAGCTCCCGGGGCGGGGGGGCAGAAGAGCAGTTCTTC,TRBJ2-1,TRBD2,TRBV5-6,-
CASSWGSLRNIQYF,TGCGCCAGCAGCTGGGGCTCCCTGCGAAACATTCAGTACTTC,TRBJ2-4,-,TRBV5-1,-
CASSRETGYGYTF,TGCGCCAGCAGCCGGGAGACGGGGTATGGCTACACCTTC,TRBJ1-2,-,TRBV5-1,-
CASSLLGSGYTF,TGTGCCAGCAGTTTACTTGGGAGCGGCTACACCTTC,TRBJ1-2,-,TRBV28,-
CASSYFGGRSAYEQYF,TGTGCCAGCAGTTACTTCGGGGGTCGTTCAGCCTACGAGCAGTACTTC,TRBJ2-7,-,TRBV6-5,-
CASSGGQLNTEAFF,TGTGCCAGCAGTGGGGGACAGCTGAACACTGAAGCTTTCTTT,TRBJ1-1,TRBD1,TRBV2,-
CASTNPGQKNTEAFF,TGTGCCAGCACTAATCCGGGACAAAAGAACACTGAAGCTTTCTTT,TRBJ1-1,-,TRBV6-5,-
CASSKGVGGQGPYGYTF,TGTGCCAGCAGCAAAGGGGTGGGGGGGCAGGGACCCTATGGCTACACCTTC,TRBJ1-2,-,TRBV21-1,-
CASSFGQGTGGGYTF,TGCGCCAGCAGCTTTGGACAGGGTACGGGAGGCGGCTACACCTTC,TRBJ1-2,TRBD1,TRBV5-1,-
CASQGTGNTIYF,TGTGCCAGCCAGGGGACTGGAAACACCATATATTTT,TRBJ1-3,-,TRBV3-1/TRBV3-2,-
CASSPNAGTGPYEQYF,TGTGCCAGCTCACCTAACGCCGGGACAGGACCTTACGAGCAGTACTTC,TRBJ2-7,TRBD1,TRBV18,-
CASSTSQGRNEQYF,TGTGCCAGCAGTACCTCACAGGGGAGAAACGAGCAGTACTTC,TRBJ2-7,TRBD1,TRBV6-6,-
CASSPGPATNQPQHF,TGTGCCAGCAGCCCCGGCCCAGCGACTAATCAGCCCCAGCATTTT,TRBJ1-5,-,TRBV3-1/TRBV3-2,-
CASSQDQSGYGYTF,TGCGCCAGCAGCCAAGATCAATCGGGTTATGGCTACACCTTC,TRBJ1-2,-,TRBV4-1,-
CASKVQAGGEQYF,TGTGCCAGCAAAGTTCAAGCGGGGGGGGAGCAGTACTTC,TRBJ2-7,TRBD2,TRBV6-5,-
CATQFQGLAGDAGELFF,TGTGCCACCCAGTTCCAGGGACTAGCGGGGGATGCGGGGGAGCTGTTTTTT,TRBJ2-2,TRBD2,TRBV2,-
CASNSGIGEAFF,TGTGCCAGCAACTCAGGGATAGGTGAAGCTTTCTTT,TRBJ1-1,-,TRBV5-4,-
CASTNPPRHNSPLHF,TGTGCCAGCACCAATCCACCAAGACACAATTCACCCCTCCACTTT,TRBJ1-6,-,TRBV28,-
CASSLGTSGGDTDTQYF,TGTGCCAGCAGCTTAGGGACTAGCGGGGGGGACACAGATACGCAGTATTTT,TRBJ2-3,TRBD2,TRBV11-3,-
CASSPSWDSYGYTF,TGTGCCAGCAGCCCTAGTTGGGACAGCTATGGCTACACCTTC,TRBJ1-2,TRBD1,TRBV7-9,few
CASSQERGSSYNEQFF,TGTGCCAGCAGCCAAGAACGGGGGAGCTCCTACAATGAGCAGTTCTTC,TRBJ2-1,-,TRBV4-2,-
CASSAVGYGYTF,TGTGCCAGCAGTGCCGTCGGCTATGGCTACACCTTC,TRBJ1-2,-,TRBV6-4,-
CASSFVLLNTEAFF,TGTGCCAGCAGCTTCGTACTTTTGAACACTGAAGCTTTCTTT,TRBJ1-1,-,TRBV5-6,-
CASSEPWPQHF,TGTGCCAGCAGTGAACCTTGGCCCCAGCATTTT,TRBJ1-5,-,TRBV6-1,-
CASKEGAVYGYTF,TGTGCCAGCAAGGAGGGGGCTGTCTATGGCTACACCTTC,TRBJ1-2,TRBD1,TRBV2,-
CASSLSGKSSFAEQYF,TGTGCCAGCAGCCTCTCGGGGAAGTCCTCCTTCGCCGAGCAGTACTTC,TRBJ2-7,-,TRBV3-1/TRBV3-2,once
CASSPRTENYGYTF,TGCGCCAGCAGCCCCCGGACAGAAAACTATGGCTACACCTTC,TRBJ1-2,-,TRBV5-1,-
CASSKVRSNTGELFF,TGTGCCAGTAGTAAAGTCCGGTCGAACACCGGGGAGCTGTTTTTT,TRBJ2-2,-,TRBV19,-
CASSQSLDQPQHF,TGTGCCAGCAGCCAATCTTTAGATCAGCCCCAGCATTTT,TRBJ1-5,-,TRBV3-1/TRBV3-2,-
CASSTRQGDTYNEQFF,TGTGCCAGTAGTACCCGACAGGGGGACACCTACAATGAGCAGTTCTTC,TRBJ2-1,TRBD1,TRBV19,-
CASEAGGLNEQFF,TGTGCCAGCGAGGCGGGGGGGCTGAATGAGCAGTTCTTC,TRBJ2-1,TRBD2,TRBV7-2,-
CASSTTGGRTDTQYF,TGTGCCAGCAGCACGACGGGGGGCCGCACAGATACGCAGTATTTT,TRBJ2-3,-,TRBV7-3,-
CASSLGQAGSPLHF,TGTGCCAGTAGTCTCGGACAGGCCGGTTCACCCCTCCACTTT,TRBJ1-6,TRBD1,TRBV19,once
CATSRDSAGTPSYEQYF,TGTGCCACCAGCAGAGATTCGGCGGGAACCCCCTCCTACGAGCAGTACTTC,TRBJ2-7,-,TRBV15,-
CASSKIQTGREKLFF,TGTGCCAGCAGCAAGATCCAGACAGGGCGGGAAAAACTGTTTTTT,TRBJ1-4,TRBD1,TRBV28,-
CASTGTGFGRNIQYF,TGTGCCAGTACCGGGACAGGGTTCGGGAGAAACATTCAGTACTTC,TRBJ2-4,TRBD1,TRBV28,-
CASSSIQGSGVPQHF,TGTGCCAGCAGCTCTATACAGGGTTCAGGGGTGCCCCAGCATTTT,TRBJ1-5,-,TRBV6-5,-